The entry below gives a single T cell receptor beta chain sequence along with its context. Its antigen is still unknown. Built from TCR beta cDNA, the libraries had unique molecular identifiers in them. Around 460,000 cDNA molecules came from around 1 to 9.1 million T cells. TCRdb re-called the PCR reads through MiXCR, storing one row per CDR3 protein. This sample has roughly 800,000 distinct CDR3 sequences, with around 53% found just once. The CDR3 is 13 residues long. Germline loops: CDR1 GTSNPN, CDR2 SVGIG (reference sequence). V shed 3 bases and J shed 5 bases, with 11 bases lying between them. This entry is derived from a study of post-analysis software for immune sequencing data. The wider study: Some patients lacked subtype; others had relapsing-remitting, secondary progressive or progressive-relapsing disease. Study-wide results and limits: Comparison with controls showed significantly lower normalized Chao1 diversity in multiple sclerosis patients. Patients carried roughly 5 TRBV segments more frequently than controls did, and TRBV5-6, TRBV5-1 and TRBV20-1 were among them. By F measure, strong co-clustering occurred among samples prepared in the same batch.

The sequenced sample consisted of blood. This receptor was identified in a girl between 10 and 17 years old with multiple sclerosis. The gene calls are TRBV30 and TRBJ2-1, with D tentatively TRBD2 (5 bases). The DNA for the CDR3 is TGTGCCTGGAGCAACGGACTGAACAATGAGCAGTTCTTC. Translation: CAWSNGLNNEQFF. Full variable domain (rest looked up from reference TRBV30 and TRBJ2-1): SQTIHQWPATLVQPVGSPLSLECTVEGTSNPNLYWYRQAAGRGLQLLFYSVGIGQISSEVPQNLSASRPQDRQFILSSKKLLLSDSGFYLCAWSNGLNNEQFFGPGTRLTVL.